This TCR beta chain was sequenced for a study of blood T cell repertoires in COVID-19. Study as a whole: The United States, Italy and Spain supplied acute and convalescent COVID-19 samples. The analysed material was cDNA or gDNA that came from T cells, B-cell-depleted T cells, or PBMCs.

The germline V gene has CDR1 SGHRS and CDR2 YFSETQ. V trimming: 4 bases; J trimming: 5 bases; junction bases outside the gene matches: 2. This CDR3 region has 13 residues. Methods used by the authors: Reference gene primer amplification in the assay estimated nucleated cell counts. Clones were sequenced by immunoSEQ multiplex PCR, and TCRdb holds only the in-frame ones, with some missing. The DNA gave D and trimming, while V, J and clone size come from that table. The repertoire consists of approximately 150,000 clones, with 65% to 90% occurring once and the leading ten covering roughly 3%. The specimen sequenced was peripheral blood. This receptor was obtained from a man between 65 and 85 years old with acute or convalescent COVID-19. This chain connects TRBV5-1 to TRBJ2-1, with 8 bases lining up with TRBD1. This CDR3 is CASSPTGDNEQFF. CDR3 nucleotides: TGCGCCAGCAGCCCGACAGGGGACAATGAGCAGTTCTTC.